This TCR beta chain was recovered during a study of tumour-infiltrating T cells in Burkitt lymphoma. The CDR3 is made up of 17 amino acids. Germline assignment: CDR1 SGDLS and CDR2 YYNGEE. J lost 8 bases, V lost 4 bases, and 10 bases had no gene match. Measured with immunoSEQ multiplex PCR; TCRdb has only the in-frame clones, and not every one. Of 2,000 to 2,500 clones listed, roughly 15% are singletons. The V call is TRBV9, the J call TRBJ1-6; 12 bases are a match to TRBD1. What was sequenced was tumor tissue. This receptor was taken from a human donor with Burkitt lymphoma. Here the CDR3 reads CASSLHPGQGAHSPLHF. CDR3 bases: TGTGCCAGCAGCCTACACCCGGGACAGGGGGCACATTCACCCCTCCACTTT. Complete variable domain (other parts from reference TRBV9 and TRBJ1-6): DSGVTQTPKHLITATGQRVTLRCSPRSGDLSVYWYQQSLDQGLQFLIQYYNGEERAKGNILERFSAQQFPDLHSELNLSSLELGDSALYFCASSLHPGQGAHSPLHFGNGTRLTVT.